Presented here are 27 T cell receptor beta chains from one specimen sequenced in a study of shared clonotypes between healthy human individuals. Libraries were prepared by immunoSEQ multiplex PCR; TCRdb keeps only in-frame clonotypes and omits some of them. The sample has hundreds of thousands of clones, around 67% seen once. Sequences were obtained from memory CD4+ T cells sorted from blood. Subset reported: CD45RA-negative fraction. The receptors shown here come from a man aged 25-45 years in good health.

V gene TRBV28 combines with J gene TRBJ2-7, with TRBD1 matching 10 bases. Germline V gene sequence: CDR1 MDHEN, CDR2 SYDVKM. V shed 4 bases, J shed 4 bases, and the junction held 7 bases outside the gene matches. The CDR3 loop spans 15 amino acids. The CDR3 nucleotides read TGTGCCAGCAGTTCATCCGGGACAGGGGTATACGAGCAGTACTTC. Its translation: CASSSSGTGVYEQYF.

This chain uses TRBV28 with TRBJ1-5; D is unclear. Germline V gene data show CDR1 as MDHEN and CDR2 as SYDVKM. V dropped 7 bases and J dropped 3 bases, with 7 bases sitting between them. The CDR3 covers 12 residues. The CDR3 coding sequence is TGTGCCAGCACCCGCAACAATCAGCCCCAGCATTTT. Protein: CASTRNNQPQHF. The variable domain in full, completed from reference TRBV28 and TRBJ1-5, reads DVKVTQSSRYLVKRTGEKVFLECVQDMDHENMFWYRQDPGLGLRLIYFSYDVKMKEKGDIPEGYSVSREKKERFSLILESASTNQTSMYLCASTRNNQPQHFGDGTRLSIL.

In the case of this clone: Other DNA variants within this sample encode the same CDR3. This sequence joins TRBV7-9 and TRBJ2-3, with D maybe TRBD1 (6 bases). V lost 2 bases, J lost 2 bases, and 11 bases lay in between. This CDR3 is built from 15 residues. Germline CDR1 reads SEHNR; CDR2 reads FQNEAQ (reference sequence). This CDR3 is CASSLPTGLTDTQYF. In nucleotides, the CDR3 is TGTGCCAGCAGCTTACCGACAGGTCTCACAGATACGCAGTATTTT. The full variable domain, with the rest looked up from reference TRBV7-9 and TRBJ2-3, is DTGVSQNPRHKITKRGQNVTFRCDPISEHNRLYWYRQTLGQGPEFLTYFQNEAQLEKSRLLSDRFSAERPKGSFSTLEIQRTEQGDSAMYLCASSLPTGLTDTQYFGPGTRLTVL.

This sequence joins TRBV7-2 and TRBJ2-5; D not resolved. The CDR3 contains 12 residues. Trimming took off 5 bases at V and 4 bases at J, with 8 bases between the two ends. Germline values: CDR1 SGHTA, CDR2 FQGNSA. The CDR3 nucleotides read TGTGCCAGCAGCCCCTTGGGAGAGACCCAGTACTTC. This sequence encodes CASSPLGETQYF.

This chain connects TRBV6-6 to TRBJ2-7, with D possibly matching TRBD1 (5 bases). This CDR3 comprises 14 residues. Germline lookup yields CDR1 MNHNY and CDR2 SVGAGI (reference sequence). Trimming took off 0 bases at V and 4 bases at J, with 10 bases between the two ends. The CDR3 is CASSYSHKGYEQYF. Written as DNA, the CDR3 is TGTGCCAGCAGTTACTCCCACAAGGGGTACGAGCAGTACTTC.

The CDR3 sequence: CASSKMTGELFF. Here the CDR3 DNA reads TGTGCCAGTAGTAAAATGACCGGGGAGCTGTTTTTT. The chain has TRBV19 and TRBJ2-2; D call uncertain. This CDR3 has 12 amino acids. Germline V gene sequence: CDR1 LNHDA, CDR2 SQIVND (reference sequence). The ends were cut back, 4 bases at V and 5 bases at J, with 5 bases in the middle. Together with reference TRBV19 and TRBJ2-2, the CDR3 gives the full variable domain: DGGITQSPKYLFRKEGQNVTLSCEQNLNHDAMYWYRQDPGQGLRLIYYSQIVNDFQKGDIAEGYSVSREKKESFPLTVTSAQKNPTAFYLCASSKMTGELFFGEGSRLTVL.

Details on this clone: This sample also contains other DNA sequences that code for the same CDR3. This sequence joins TRBV5-1 and TRBJ2-1; D might be TRBD1 (5 bases). The CDR3 totals 13 residues. In germline, CDR1 is SGHRS, CDR2 YFSETQ. The V end was cut by 5 bases, the J end by 4 bases, with 10 bases between. The CDR3 DNA reads as TGCGCCAGCAGAGACAGCGAATACAATGAGCAGTTCTTC. Protein: CASRDSEYNEQFF.

The rearrangement joins TRBV19 to TRBJ1-1; TRBD1 is a possible D gene (5 bases). Germline V gives CDR1 LNHDA, CDR2 SQIVND (reference sequence). V was shortened by 3 bases and J by 5 bases, with 16 bases between the two germline ends. CDR3 size: 15 residues. The chain's CDR3 is CASSIDWQGGTEAFF. The DNA of the CDR3 is TGTGCCAGTAGTATTGATTGGCAGGGAGGGACTGAAGCTTTCTTT.

This chain links TRBV28 with TRBJ2-3; D remains ambiguous. Trimming shortened V by 6 bases and J by 9 bases, and 19 bases separated the two germline ends. The germline gives CDR1 MDHEN, CDR2 SYDVKM. The CDR3 contains 14 residues. For the CDR3, the DNA is TGTGCCAGCAGATCCAGCAAAAAGGACCTCACGCAGTATTTT. It yields the protein CASRSSKKDLTQYF.

Concerning this clone itself: The identical CDR3 is also encoded by other nucleotide sequences in the sample. The chain is built from TRBV7-9 and TRBJ2-1; no clear D gene. The V gene's germline CDR1 is SEHNR and CDR2 FQNEAQ (reference sequence). Trimming took 6 bases from V and 4 from J, leaving 4 bases between them. The length of the CDR3 is 11 residues. The CDR3 sequence: CASSIYNEQFF. CDR3 DNA: TGTGCCAGCAGTATATACAATGAGCAGTTCTTC.

This clone was recorded only once. J is TRBJ2-1 and V is TRBV7-8; no clear D. The CDR3 runs 17 residues. V shed 4 bases and J shed 4 bases, with 20 bases lying between them. The germline V gene encodes CDR1 SGHVS and CDR2 FQNEAQ. For the CDR3, the DNA is TGTGCCAGCAGCTCAACGTACCCCGGCCGAGAATACAATGAGCAGTTCTTC. Translating gives CASSSTYPGREYNEQFF.

This chain joins TRBV7-2 and TRBJ2-2; D gene uncertain. Germline CDR1 and CDR2: SGHTA and FQGNSA. The V end was cut by 4 bases, the J end by 2 bases, with 5 bases between. The CDR3 has 13 residues. CDR3 in DNA: TGTGCCAGCAGCTCCATAAACACCGGGGAGCTGTTTTTT. This gives the protein CASSSINTGELFF.

About this clone itself: Relative to the germline gene, one junction end is altered; a read error may explain this. The chain employs TRBV5-4 and TRBJ2-1; TRBD2 aligns across 16 bases. CDR3 size: 15 residues. Germline loops: CDR1 SGHNT, CDR2 YYREEE (reference sequence). CDR3 amino acids: CASSSTGTSGRAWIF. CDR3 DNA sequence: TGTGCCAGCAGCTCAACCGGGACTAGCGGGAGGGCCTGGATCTTC. Based on the CDR3 plus reference TRBV5-4 and TRBJ2-1, the full variable domain is ETGVTQSPTHLIKTRGQQVTLRCSSQSGHNTVSWYQQALGQGPQFIFQYYREEENGRGNFPPRFSGLQFPNYSSELNVNALELDDSALYLCASSSTGTSGRAWIFGPGTRLTVL.

This clone was seen a few times. Other DNA sequences in the same sample also yield this CDR3. V usage is TRBV5-4 and J usage is TRBJ1-1; no firm D call. Deletions cut 4 bases from V and 1 base from J, with 11 bases between. The CDR3 has 14 residues. CDR1 is SGHNT and CDR2 is YYREEE in the germline V gene (reference sequence). CDR3 protein: CASSLTQTNTEAFF. The CDR3 coding sequence is TGTGCCAGCAGCCTGACCCAAACGAACACTGAAGCTTTCTTT.

The chain recombines TRBV11-2 with TRBJ1-2; the D gene is possibly TRBD1 (5 bases). The germline V and J ends were trimmed by 3 bases and 5 bases, with 13 bases remaining between them. The CDR3 extends over 14 amino acids. The germline CDR1 and CDR2 sequences are SGHAT and FQNNGV. The CDR3 DNA follows: TGTGCCAGCAGCTTTGGTCCAGGGAATTATGGCTACACCTTC. Amino acids: CASSFGPGNYGYTF.

Written as DNA, the CDR3 is TGTGCCAGCTGCAGTGAAGGGTCCCAGGCCCCCAGGCGTGTAGGACTGTTTTTT. Protein sequence: CASCSEGSQAPRRVGLFF. The genes are TRBV25-1 and TRBJ1-4; unclear D gene. Trimming stripped 8 bases from V and 13 bases from J, with 35 bases between. This CDR3 is built from 18 residues. Per the germline V gene, CDR1 is MGHDK and CDR2 is SYGVNS.

A few counts support this clone. This rearrangement joins TRBV28 to TRBJ1-1; perhaps TRBD1 as D (6 bases). Trimming pared 2 bases from V and 10 bases from J, leaving 11 bases between. This CDR3 is 12 amino acids long. CDR1 MDHEN and CDR2 SYDVKM come from the germline V gene. The CDR3 bases are TGTGCCAGCAGTTTAGGGGGCCAGCGAGCTTTCTTT. It yields the protein CASSLGGQRAFF.

The chain employs TRBV7-9 and TRBJ2-1; perhaps TRBD2 as D (5 bases). The V gene's germline CDR1 is SEHNR and CDR2 FQNEAQ (reference sequence). The ends were cut back, 4 bases at V and 4 bases at J, with 20 bases in the middle. This CDR3 region has 17 residues. The CDR3 loop is CASSSTISATLYNEQFF. CDR3 sequence (DNA): TGTGCCAGCAGCTCTACAATTAGCGCCACCTTGTACAATGAGCAGTTCTTC.

CDR3 DNA: TGTGCCAGCGCAAACCAGGGGGTCGCGTACTTC. Residues: CASANQGVAYF. This chain links TRBV7-2 with TRBJ2-5; 7 bases align to TRBD1. Germline-derived CDR1 and CDR2 are SGHTA and FQGNSA. Trimming removed 8 bases from V and 13 bases from J; junction bases left unmatched: 10. The CDR3 has 11 residues.

V usage is TRBV10-3 and J usage is TRBJ1-4, with D maybe TRBD1 (6 bases). Trimming left V 4 bases short and J 3 bases short, with 12 bases between. From germline, CDR1 is ENHRY and CDR2 SYGVKD. There are 15 residues in the CDR3. The CDR3 region is CAISGSTGPNEKLFF. Written as DNA, the CDR3 is TGTGCCATCAGTGGCTCGACAGGTCCTAATGAAAAACTGTTTTTT.

The J gene is TRBJ2-4, the V gene TRBV10-3; 8 nucleotides agree with TRBD1. Germline lookup yields CDR1 ENHRY and CDR2 SYGVKD. This CDR3 comprises 14 residues. The ends lost 4 bases at V and 5 bases at J; junction bases unmatched: 4. CDR3 amino acids: CAISAQGAQNIQYF. The CDR3 DNA sequence: TGTGCCATCAGTGCCCAGGGGGCACAAAACATTCAGTACTTC.

This chain joins TRBV14 and TRBJ2-3, with TRBD2 matching 11 bases. Germline V gene sequence: CDR1 SGHDN, CDR2 FVKESK. V shed 4 bases, J shed 3 bases, and the junction held 3 bases outside the gene matches. The CDR3 consists of 15 residues. CDR3 in amino acids: CASSLRLAGTDTQYF. The CDR3 DNA is TGTGCCAGCAGCCTAAGACTAGCGGGAACAGATACGCAGTATTTT.

V gene TRBV11-2 combines with J gene TRBJ2-1, with unresolved D. The CDR3 loop spans 15 amino acids. V was shortened by 5 bases and J by 0 bases, with 11 bases between the two germline ends. CDR1 is SGHAT and CDR2 is FQNNGV in the germline V gene. The DNA for the CDR3 is TGTGCCAGCAGCCTTCTAGGATTCTCCTACAATGAGCAGTTCTTC. Translating it yields CASSLLGFSYNEQFF.

This clone was seen only once. With a far larger clone one base away, a read error is the likely cause. Other nucleotide sequences in the sample specify the same CDR3. This rearrangement joins TRBV6-5 to TRBJ2-6; TRBD1 might be the D (5 bases). Germline CDR1 is MNHEY and CDR2 is SVGAGI. The CDR3 totals 14 residues. The CDR3, as DNA: TGTGCCAGCAGTTATTTGGGTGGGGCCAACGTCCTGACCTTC. It is translated as CASSYLGGANVLTF.

The chain uses TRBV27 and TRBJ2-1; perhaps TRBD2 as D (5 bases). Germline V lookup: CDR1 MNHEY, CDR2 SMNVEV (reference sequence). Trimming pared 4 bases from V and 3 bases from J, leaving 13 bases between. The CDR3 contains 15 residues. CDR3 sequence reads: CASSSLTSYYNEQFF. Written as DNA, the CDR3 is TGTGCCAGCAGTTCCCTTACTAGTTACTACAATGAGCAGTTCTTC.

This clone was recorded a few times. One end of the junction is discordant with germline, which a read error may explain. The CDR3 spells CSVVIPPTSGMVF. The CDR3 bases are TGCAGCGTCGTAATCCCCCCTACTAGCGGGATGGTCTTC. The rearrangement links TRBV29-1 to TRBJ2-1, with TRBD2 identical over 10 bases. In germline, CDR1 is SQVTM, CDR2 ANQGSEA. The CDR3 is 13 residues long.

As regards this clone: Sequence at one end of the junction differs from germline and may be a read error. The chain uses TRBV6-1 and TRBJ2-7; the match to TRBD1 covers 7 bases. The CDR3 contains 14 residues. The germline V gene has CDR1 MNHNS and CDR2 SASEGT. DNA for the CDR3: TGTGCCATCAGTGAGTCGACAGGGTCCTACGAGCAGTACTTC. Translation: CAISESTGSYEQYF.